The T cell receptor (beta chain) described here comes from a study of spatial heterogeneity in lung cancer. Looking at the study overall: The study consistently detected more beta-chain than alpha-chain sequences.

This CDR3 has 14 residues. Germline V gene data show CDR1 as DFQATT and CDR2 as SNEGSKA (reference sequence). V shed 1 base and J shed 7 bases, with 14 bases lying between them. Specified time point: sample taken at primary tumor resection. Unsorted whole RNA of tumor, nontumor lung or frozen PBMC was sequenced. Donation came from around 72 patients with untreated early-stage non-small cell lung cancer. Study conclusions and caveats: Blood carried ubiquitous expanded tumor TCRs more at resection than follow-up.

All TCR cDNA molecules were individually tagged with a unique molecular identifier. TCRdb called the 5' RACE reads again in MiXCR, with one record for every CDR3 protein. The sample consists of tens of thousands of distinct CDR3 sequences, about 20% of them appearing once. In this sample, this clonotype turned up a few times. The antigen remains unidentified. This TCR was recovered from a male donor with early-stage non-small cell lung cancer. The starting material was PBMCs, obtained at surgery. The chain links TRBV20-1 to TRBJ2-1; no firm D call. In nucleotides, the CDR3 is TGCAGTGCTAGAGCCATTCTTAGCCTGAATGAGCAGTTCTTC. This translates into CSARAILSLNEQFF.